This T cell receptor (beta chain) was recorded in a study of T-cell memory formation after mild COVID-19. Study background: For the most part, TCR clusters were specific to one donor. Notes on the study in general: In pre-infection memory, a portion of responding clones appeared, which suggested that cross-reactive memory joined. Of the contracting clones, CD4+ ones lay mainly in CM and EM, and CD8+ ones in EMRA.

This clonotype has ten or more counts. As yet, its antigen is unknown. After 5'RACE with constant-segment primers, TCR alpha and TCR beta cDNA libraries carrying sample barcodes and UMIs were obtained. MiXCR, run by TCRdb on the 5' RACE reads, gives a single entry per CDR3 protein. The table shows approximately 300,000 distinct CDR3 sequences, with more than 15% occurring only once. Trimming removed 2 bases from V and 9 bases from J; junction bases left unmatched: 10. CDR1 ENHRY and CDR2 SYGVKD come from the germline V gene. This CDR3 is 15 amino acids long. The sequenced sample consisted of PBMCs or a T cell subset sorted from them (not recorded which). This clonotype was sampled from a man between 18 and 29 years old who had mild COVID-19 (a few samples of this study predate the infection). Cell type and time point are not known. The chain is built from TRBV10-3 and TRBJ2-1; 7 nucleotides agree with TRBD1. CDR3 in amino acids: CAISETYEGAAEQFF. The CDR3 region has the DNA TGTGCCATCAGTGAGACATATGAGGGGGCGGCTGAGCAGTTCTTC.